One sample yielded the 27 T cell receptor beta chains listed below, sequenced in a study of T cells after yellow fever vaccination. TCRdb reanalysed the 5' RACE reads using MiXCR and keeps one entry per CDR3 protein. The sample yields fewer than 100,000 distinct CDR3 sequences, approximately 9% seen once. Specimen: CD8+ T cells not binding an NS4B(214-222) dextramer, sorted from PBMCs, collected roughly 14 days after the first yellow fever vaccination. All receptors come from a man younger than 35 who received the YFV17D yellow fever vaccine.

This clonotype has a handful of counts. The rearrangement uses TRBV10-3 and TRBJ2-7, with no clear D. With 3 bases removed from V and 5 bases from J, the gap between germline ends came to 8 bases. CDR1 and CDR2 from the germline V gene are ENHRY and SYGVKD. This CDR3 comprises 12 residues. The CDR3 spells CAISDRWNEQYF. In DNA form, the CDR3 reads TGTGCCATCAGTGACCGTTGGAACGAGCAGTACTTC.

V and J are TRBV6-1 and TRBJ1-6, with 7 bases fitting TRBD1. The CDR3 is made up of 16 amino acids. V dropped 5 bases and J dropped 14; count of bases not matched to a gene: 18. Germline V CDR1 and CDR2: MNHNS, SASEGT. CDR3 DNA: TGTGCCAGCAGTCGACCCTCGACAGGGAACCCTTTGGCCCTCCACTTT. Its translation: CASSRPSTGNPLALHF.

This clonotype was detected ten times or more. The genes are TRBV1 and TRBJ1-4; the D call of TRBD1 is as the table states it, not checked on the DNA. TRBV1 is a known pseudogene. The CDR3 totals 16 residues. CDR3 loop: CTSSQDPRGGCEKLFF. CDR3 sequence (DNA): TGCACCAGCAGCCAAGACCCCAGGGGAGGTTGCGAAAAACTGTTTTTT.

This clonotype was observed a few times. V is TRBV10-3 and J is TRBJ2-2; D gene ambiguous. The CDR3 is 15 residues long. The germline V gene has CDR1 ENHRY and CDR2 SYGVKD. V lost 3 bases, J lost 1 base, and 9 bases lay in between. The CDR3 region is CAISDPQRNTGELFF. Written as DNA, the CDR3 is TGTGCCATCAGTGACCCGCAACGGAACACCGGGGAGCTGTTTTTT.

This clonotype was seen a few times. The rearrangement joins TRBV11-2 to TRBJ2-7; no definite D call. Per the germline V gene, CDR1 is SGHAT and CDR2 is FQNNGV. There are 15 residues in the CDR3. V was clipped by 0 bases and J by 0 bases, with 9 bases between them. The CDR3 loop is CASSLDLASSYEQYV. Written as DNA, the CDR3 is TGTGCCAGCAGCTTAGACCTGGCGAGCTCCTACGAGCAGTACGTC.

This clonotype came up a few times. DNA for the CDR3: TGTGCCAGCAGTTTACGGGGTCCCGGGGAGCTGTTTTTT. Amino acid sequence: CASSLRGPGELFF. The rearrangement uses TRBV28 and TRBJ2-2, with a weak D call TRBD2 (5 bases). The V end was cut by 2 bases, the J end by 6 bases, with 7 bases between. The CDR3 contains 13 residues. The germline V gene has CDR1 MDHEN and CDR2 SYDVKM.

This clonotype has more than one count but fewer than ten. The CDR3 DNA is TGTGCCAGCAGTTACGGGCCTAGCGGGGGGGTCTGGAATGAGCAGTTCTTC. Its protein is CASSYGPSGGVWNEQFF. V is TRBV6-5 and J is TRBJ2-1; 12 bases are a match to TRBD2. Trimming cost V 2 bases and J 7 bases; bases outside gene matches: 9. There are 17 residues in the CDR3. Germline values: CDR1 MNHEY, CDR2 SVGAGI.

This clonotype appeared a few times. The chain links TRBV11-2 to TRBJ2-5, with D possibly called TRBD1 or TRBD2 (7 bases each). Trimming took 1 base from V and 4 from J, leaving 13 bases between them. Germline V lookup: CDR1 SGHAT, CDR2 FQNNGV. The CDR3 is 15 amino acids. The CDR3 nucleotides read TGTGCCAGCAGCTTAGCAGGGGGGGCCTTAGAGACCCAGTACTTC. This sequence encodes CASSLAGGALETQYF.

The chain carries TRBV5-4 and TRBJ2-3; D gene uncertain. The CDR3 has 15 residues. Germline lookup yields CDR1 SGHNT and CDR2 YYREEE (reference sequence). V lost 2 bases, J lost 1 base, and 11 bases lay in between. CDR3 in DNA: TGTGCCAGCAGCTTATTACATCGAGGCACAGATACGCAGTATTTT. The encoded protein is CASSLLHRGTDTQYF.

The V gene is TRBV12-3 or TRBV12-4, the J gene TRBJ2-7, with 10 bases aligning to TRBD1. The CDR3 covers 16 residues. J was trimmed by 1 base and V by 3 bases; bases with no gene match: 6. The CDR3 is CASSFGGQGESYEQYF. DNA of the CDR3: TGTGCCAGCAGTTTTGGCGGACAGGGGGAATCCTACGAGCAGTACTTC.

The chain combines TRBV20-1 with TRBJ1-1; D gene uncertain. This CDR3 is 14 amino acids long. V lost 3 bases to trimming and J lost 3 bases, with 14 bases between them. Germline CDR1 DFQATT, CDR2 SNEGSKA (reference sequence). CDR3 region: CSASFNGRDTEAFF. The CDR3 nucleotides read TGCAGTGCTAGCTTCAACGGGAGGGACACTGAAGCTTTCTTT.

The V call is TRBV12-3 or TRBV12-4, the J call TRBJ2-1; 12 bases fit TRBD2. V gave up 5 bases and J gave up 5 bases; unmatched junction bases: 7. The CDR3 length is 16 residues. The CDR3 region is CASSDTSGGPDNEQFF. The CDR3 nucleotides read TGTGCCAGCAGTGATACTAGCGGGGGGCCGGACAATGAGCAGTTCTTC.

V and J are TRBV20-1 and TRBJ2-1, with TRBD2 matching 12 bases. In germline, CDR1 is DFQATT, CDR2 SNEGSKA (reference sequence). CDR3 length: 14 amino acids. After removal of 5 bases from V and 8 bases from J, the junction contained 7 bases not matched to a gene. CDR3 in DNA: TGCAGTGCTCTTCTGACTAGCGGGGGTTATGAGCAGTTCTTC. This gives the protein CSALLTSGGYEQFF.

The chain recombines TRBV11-1 with TRBJ2-1; TRBD2 agrees at 12 bases. This CDR3 has 20 residues. V trimming: 5 bases; J trimming: 2 bases; junction bases outside the gene matches: 16. CDR1 SGHAT and CDR2 FQDESV come from the germline V gene (reference sequence). For the CDR3, the DNA is TGTGCCAGCAGCGCCCCAATAGGGCTAGCGGGGGGGCCTACCTACAATGAGCAGTTCTTC. It codes for CASSAPIGLAGGPTYNEQFF.

A few counts support this clonotype. This rearrangement joins TRBV19 to TRBJ1-1, with TRBD1 as a possible D gene (6 bases). V was clipped by 4 bases and J by 6 bases, with 18 bases between them. Germline V gene data show CDR1 as LNHDA and CDR2 as SQIVND (reference sequence). This CDR3 is 15 amino acids long. The DNA of the CDR3 is TGTGCCAGTAGTACCACCCCCGGACAGTCGGCTGAAGCTTTCTTT. It translates to CASSTTPGQSAEAFF. The full variable domain, rest sourced from reference TRBV19 and TRBJ1-1, is DGGITQSPKYLFRKEGQNVTLSCEQNLNHDAMYWYRQDPGQGLRLIYYSQIVNDFQKGDIAEGYSVSREKKESFPLTVTSAQKNPTAFYLCASSTTPGQSAEAFFGQGTRLTVV.

This clonotype was seen many times. V and J are TRBV4-1 and TRBJ1-2, with D perhaps matching TRBD1 (5 bases). Between the trimmed V and J ends, which lost 1 base and 4 bases, there was a span of 10 bases. CDR1 is MGHRA and CDR2 is YSYEKL in the germline V gene. This CDR3 region has 14 residues. For the CDR3, the DNA is TGCGCCAGCAGCCAAGTGAGACAGCTCTATGGCTACACCTTC. Encoded protein: CASSQVRQLYGYTF.

This clonotype was recorded a few times. J is TRBJ1-5 and V is TRBV7-2; D may be TRBD1 (5 bases). V was clipped by 1 base and J by 0 bases, with 13 bases between them. Germline CDR1 SGHTA, CDR2 FQGNSA. The CDR3 sequence is 17 residues long. In nucleotides, the CDR3 is TGTGCCAGCAGCTTAGGGGGCAGGAGCTATAGCAATCAGCCCCAGCATTTT. Translated, it gives CASSLGGRSYSNQPQHF.

This sequence joins TRBV4-3 and TRBJ1-2; D is ambiguous. Trimming took 1 base from V and 4 from J, leaving 10 bases between them. The CDR3 covers 14 residues. CDR1 is LGHNA and CDR2 is YSLEER in the germline V gene. The CDR3 loop is CASSQVDRFYGYTF. The CDR3 region has the DNA TGCGCCAGCAGCCAAGTTGATAGGTTCTATGGCTACACCTTC.

This clonotype was found many times. For the CDR3, the DNA is TGCGCCAGCAGCTTGGCGACCGGGACAGGGTCCAACGAGCAGTACTTC. Encoded protein: CASSLATGTGSNEQYF. The rearrangement joins TRBV5-1 to TRBJ2-7; 9 nucleotides line up with TRBD1. The trim removed 0 bases at V and 5 bases at J, leaving 9 bases unmatched. The V gene's germline CDR1 is SGHRS and CDR2 YFSETQ. The CDR3 contains 16 residues. The full variable domain, rest sourced from reference TRBV5-1 and TRBJ2-7, is KAGVTQTPRYLIKTRGQQVTLSCSPISGHRSVSWYQQTPGQGLQFLFEYFSETQRNKGNFPGRFSGRQFSNSRSEMNVSTLELGDSALYLCASSLATGTGSNEQYFGPGTRLTVT.

This clonotype was found a few times. This chain joins TRBV6-5 and TRBJ2-7, with D maybe TRBD1 (6 bases). Germline CDR1 and CDR2: MNHEY and SVGAGI. The CDR3 totals 14 residues. V was cut by 3 bases and J by 3 bases, with 12 bases left in between. The CDR3 region is CASSYNGQIYEQYF. In nucleotides, the CDR3 is TGTGCCAGCAGTTATAACGGACAGATCTACGAGCAGTACTTC.

The genes are TRBV24-1 and TRBJ1-1, with D unresolved. The CDR3 runs 12 residues. Germline V gene data show CDR1 as KGHDR and CDR2 as SFDVKD. V was pared by 3 bases and J by 7 bases, with 8 bases between. The CDR3 here is CATSDGLGEAFF. The CDR3 region has the DNA TGTGCCACCAGTGATGGTCTAGGTGAAGCTTTCTTT.

The table lists this clonotype with a few counts. V and J are TRBV27 and TRBJ1-2; no clear D gene. Germline CDR1 MNHEY, CDR2 SMNVEV (reference sequence). V was shortened by 2 bases and J by 1 base, with 14 bases between the two germline ends. This CDR3 region has 16 residues. The CDR3 DNA is TGTGCCAGCAGTTTAAAATGGACGGCCTATAACTATGGCTACACCTTC. It translates to CASSLKWTAYNYGYTF.

V and J are TRBV5-6 and TRBJ2-2; 7 positions match TRBD1. The CDR3 sequence is 16 residues long. Germline trimming cut 0 bases from V and 3 bases from J; bases unmatched to any gene: 5. Germline V gene lookup returns CDR1 SGHDT and CDR2 YYEEEE. CDR3 nucleotides: TGTGCCAGCAGCTTGGTGACAGGGTACTACACCGGGGAGCTGTTTTTT. Its protein product is CASSLVTGYYTGELFF. Filled out from reference TRBV5-6 and TRBJ2-2, the complete variable domain reads DAGVTQSPTHLIKTRGQQVTLRCSPKSGHDTVSWYQQALGQGPQFIFQYYEEEERQRGNFPDRFSGHQFPNYSSELNVNALLLGDSALYLCASSLVTGYYTGELFFGEGSRLTVL.

This clonotype appeared a few times. The J gene is TRBJ1-2, the V gene TRBV12-3 or TRBV12-4; the D is unclear. V shed 1 base and J shed 4 bases, with 10 bases lying between them. This CDR3 has 14 amino acids. CDR3 sequence reads: CASSLEPLSYGYTF. Written as DNA, the CDR3 is TGTGCCAGCAGTTTAGAACCGCTGAGCTATGGCTACACCTTC.

This clonotype has a handful of counts. CDR3 DNA sequence: TGTGCCAGCAACACCGGGGGGCCCGGCAACTATGGCTACACCTTC. Translating gives CASNTGGPGNYGYTF. The chain combines TRBV12-3 or TRBV12-4 with TRBJ1-2; TRBD1 might be the D (6 bases). Trimming removed 7 bases from V and 2 bases from J, with 17 bases in between. The length of the CDR3 is 15 residues.

This chain joins TRBV5-4 and TRBJ2-3, with D perhaps being TRBD1 or TRBD2 (5 bases each). Trimming pared 3 bases from V and 4 bases from J, leaving 18 bases between. This CDR3 is 16 amino acids long. The V gene's germline CDR1 is SGHNT and CDR2 YYREEE (reference sequence). CDR3 loop: CASSSPGLGAPDTQYF. The CDR3 DNA follows: TGTGCCAGCAGCTCCCCGGGATTAGGGGCCCCAGATACGCAGTATTTT.

This clonotype came up a few times. V is TRBV16 and J is TRBJ1-2; maybe TRBD1 (6 bases). Trimming stripped 1 base from V and 8 bases from J, with 14 bases between. The CDR3 runs 14 residues. Germline V gene lookup returns CDR1 KGHSY and CDR2 FQNENV. CDR3 loop: CASSQWPGQKGYTF. The CDR3 nucleotides are TGTGCCAGCAGCCAATGGCCCGGACAGAAGGGCTACACCTTC.